The table lists the clone carrying this T cell receptor beta chain with a count of one. Its antigen is not identified. This record comes from a study of T cell responses to AZD1222 COVID-19 vaccine. The overall study: Pooling covered second doses at about 4 or about 12 weeks. Study results and caveats: Spike-specific TCR breadth rose after two AZD1222 doses, and depth rose as well. Donor demographics were predominantly white British with a female majority; clonal diversity may be underestimated.

The V end was cut by 4 bases, the J end by 1 base, with 10 bases between. This CDR3 has 14 residues. Germline lookup yields CDR1 LGHDT and CDR2 YNNKEL (reference sequence). The repertoire was sequenced with immunoSEQ multiplex PCR; TCRdb's copy has only in-frame clones and lacks some. The repertoire holds about 140,000 clones, under 95% seen once, with 3% to 3.5% in the top ten. The clonotype was recovered from an adult in good health. This sample comprised peripheral blood, obtained on day 0 of AZD1222 vaccination. The chain uses TRBV3-1 (or the pseudogene TRBV3-2) and TRBJ1-1; no definite D call. The CDR3 bases are TGTGCCAGCAGCCCCACAGTGGCGAACACTGAAGCTTTCTTT. It encodes CASSPTVANTEAFF.